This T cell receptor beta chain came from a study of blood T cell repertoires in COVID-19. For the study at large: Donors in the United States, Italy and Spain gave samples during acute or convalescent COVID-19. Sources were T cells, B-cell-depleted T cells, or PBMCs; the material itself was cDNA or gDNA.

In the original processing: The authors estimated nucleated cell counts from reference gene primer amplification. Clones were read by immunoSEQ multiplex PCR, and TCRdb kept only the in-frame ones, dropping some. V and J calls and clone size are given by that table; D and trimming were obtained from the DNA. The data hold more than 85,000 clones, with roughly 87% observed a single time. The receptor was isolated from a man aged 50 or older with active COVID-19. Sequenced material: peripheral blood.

The CDR3 loop is CAWSPSGSDQPQHF. CDR3 nucleotide sequence: TGTGCCTGGAGTCCTTCGGGGAGTGATCAGCCCCAGCATTTT. This sequence joins TRBV30 and TRBJ1-5; D unclear. Trimming pared 2 bases from V and 5 bases from J, leaving 13 bases between. Germline CDR1 and CDR2: GTSNPN and SVGIG (reference sequence). The CDR3 sequence is 14 residues long.